This T cell receptor beta chain comes out of a study of control samples from healthy donors and cancer patients. V trimming: 1 base; J trimming: 4 bases; junction bases outside the gene matches: 7. Germline loops: CDR1 LNHNV, CDR2 YYDKDF (reference sequence). CDR3 length: 16 residues. Clones were read by immunoSEQ multiplex PCR, and TCRdb kept only the in-frame ones, dropping some. Of over 100,000 clones in the sample, more than 80% are singletons; the top ten hold about 2.3%. Sequenced material: blood. The sequence was obtained from a man aged 35 to 55 in good health. V gene TRBV15 combines with J gene TRBJ1-2; 9 bases align to TRBD1. CDR3 amino acids: CATSRVGTGLGYGYTF. The CDR3 region has the DNA TGTGCCACCAGCAGAGTCGGGACAGGGCTCGGCTATGGCTACACCTTC.